What follows are 15 T cell receptor beta chains derived from one specimen sequenced in a study of early T cells in non-severe SARS-CoV-2 infection. TCRdb reprocessed the 5' RACE reads via MiXCR and lists one record per CDR3 protein. The sample yields roughly 66,000 distinct CDR3 sequences, roughly 10% seen once. Sequenced material: whole blood. These receptors originate from an adult who was a healthcare worker with PCR-confirmed SARS-CoV-2 infection or an uninfected control (not recorded which).

This chain connects TRBV20-1 to TRBJ2-7, with D perhaps TRBD2 (5 bases). Germline V lookup: CDR1 DFQATT, CDR2 SNEGSKA (reference sequence). Trimming removed 3 bases from V and 3 bases from J, with 15 bases in between. This CDR3 is built from 14 residues. The CDR3 sequence is CSARLDTSIYEQYF. In DNA, the CDR3 is TGCAGTGCTAGGCTCGATACTAGTATCTACGAGCAGTACTTC.

This clonotype showed up many times. This rearrangement joins TRBV19 to TRBJ2-2; D call uncertain. The CDR3 has 14 residues. Per germline, CDR1 LNHDA and CDR2 SQIVND (reference sequence). The V gene lost 3 bases and the J gene lost 1 base, with 6 bases spanning the gap. The CDR3 region has the DNA TGTGCCAGTAGTATTCAGAGGAACACCGGGGAGCTGTTTTTT. The encoded protein is CASSIQRNTGELFF.

The rearrangement uses TRBV7-8 and TRBJ2-2, with D tentatively TRBD1 (6 bases). Trimming shortened V by 7 bases and J by 2 bases, and 14 bases separated the two germline ends. The CDR3 contains 15 residues. In germline, CDR1 is SGHVS, CDR2 FQNEAQ. The CDR3 DNA follows: TGTGCCAGCACTGCCAGGGGACCTAACACCGGGGAGCTGTTTTTT. Residues: CASTARGPNTGELFF.

This clonotype was counted many times. V usage is TRBV7-8 and J usage is TRBJ2-3; 7 bases are shared with TRBD2. The CDR3 covers 15 residues. Germline lookup yields CDR1 SGHVS and CDR2 FQNEAQ. J lost 6 bases, V lost 5 bases, and 11 bases had no gene match. The chain's CDR3 is CASSPGGRLLDTQYF. CDR3 bases: TGTGCCAGCAGCCCGGGGGGTAGACTCCTCGATACGCAGTATTTT. Supplemented by reference TRBV7-8 and TRBJ2-3, the full variable domain reads GAGVSQSPRYKVAKRGQDVALRCDPISGHVSLFWYQQALGQGPEFLTYFQNEAQLDKSGLPSDRFFAERPEGSVSTLKIQRTQQEDSAVYLCASSPGGRLLDTQYFGPGTRLTVL.

This clonotype was detected a few times. The chain carries TRBV14 and TRBJ2-7; 9 nucleotides match TRBD1. The CDR3 is made up of 15 amino acids. Germline V CDR1 and CDR2: SGHDN, FVKESK. After removal of 6 bases from V and 0 bases from J, the junction contained 6 bases not matched to a gene. The CDR3, as DNA: TGTGCCAGCAGTCGGGACAGGGATACCTCCTACGAGCAGTACTTC. This gives the protein CASSRDRDTSYEQYF.

This clonotype was counted ten times or more. The V and J genes are TRBV5-1 and TRBJ1-3, with 12 bases identical to TRBD1. V shed 3 bases, J shed 2 bases, and the junction held 6 bases outside the gene matches. CDR3 length: 17 amino acids. CDR1 SGHRS and CDR2 YFSETQ come from the germline V gene. DNA of the CDR3: TGCGCCAGCAGCTGGTCCGGGACAGGGGGCGCTGGAAACACCATATATTTT. It translates to CASSWSGTGGAGNTIYF.

This clonotype came up a few times. The chain recombines TRBV5-1 with TRBJ2-5; 9 bases line up with TRBD1. The CDR3 is 15 residues long. CDR1 is SGHRS and CDR2 is YFSETQ in the germline V gene. V was clipped by 4 bases and J by 3 bases; unmatched bases: 7. CDR3 region: CASSKKTGGEETQYF. Written as DNA, the CDR3 is TGCGCCAGCAGCAAGAAGACAGGGGGAGAAGAGACCCAGTACTTC. The full variable domain, in which reference TRBV5-1 and TRBJ2-5 provide the parts outside the CDR3, is KAGVTQTPRYLIKTRGQQVTLSCSPISGHRSVSWYQQTPGQGLQFLFEYFSETQRNKGNFPGRFSGRQFSNSRSEMNVSTLELGDSALYLCASSKKTGGEETQYFGPGTRLLVL.

CDR3 nucleotides: TGCGCCAGCAGCTCAGCCGCAGAGGCCTACGAGCAGTACTTC. It yields the protein CASSSAAEAYEQYF. The chain recombines TRBV5-1 with TRBJ2-7; D unresolved. Germline V gives CDR1 SGHRS, CDR2 YFSETQ. The CDR3 runs 14 residues. The V gene lost 3 bases and the J gene lost 2 bases, with 12 bases spanning the gap.

Details on this clonotype: The conserved closing phenylalanine or tryptophan is absent in this CDR3, likely reflecting a read error. The genes are TRBV20-1 and TRBJ2-3, with 7 nucleotides matching TRBD1. CDR1 DFQATT and CDR2 SNEGSKA come from the germline V gene (reference sequence). After removal of 3 bases from V and 2 bases from J, the junction contained 5 bases not matched to a gene. This CDR3 is built from 14 residues. The CDR3 DNA reads as TGCAGTGCTAGCGGACAGGAACCCACAGATACGCAGTATTCT. Its protein is CSASGQEPTDTQYS.

This clonotype was seen at least ten times. The rearrangement joins TRBV20-1 to TRBJ2-7; D is uncertain. This CDR3 region has 14 residues. Germline CDR1 and CDR2: DFQATT and SNEGSKA (reference sequence). V was trimmed by 5 bases and J by 5 bases, leaving 19 bases between them. In nucleotides, the CDR3 is TGCAGTGCTCCCCTCTTTTGGGGTAGCCACGAGCAGTACTTC. Protein product: CSAPLFWGSHEQYF.

The V and J genes are TRBV6-1 and TRBJ2-1, with D perhaps assigned TRBD1 or TRBD2 (6 bases each). The germline V and J ends were trimmed by 4 bases and 0 bases, with 13 bases remaining between them. Per the germline V gene, CDR1 is MNHNS and CDR2 is SASEGT. The CDR3 contains 16 residues. The CDR3 is CASSVFGGSSYNEQFF. In DNA form, the CDR3 reads TGTGCCAGCAGTGTTTTCGGGGGCTCCTCCTACAATGAGCAGTTCTTC.

The rearrangement joins TRBV20-1 to TRBJ2-1, with D maybe TRBD2 (5 bases). V shed 6 bases and J shed 6 bases, with 12 bases lying between them. Germline values: CDR1 DFQATT, CDR2 SNEGSKA (reference sequence). This CDR3 is built from 12 residues. CDR3 region: CSADFRANEQFF. The CDR3 DNA reads as TGCAGTGCGGACTTCCGGGCCAATGAGCAGTTCTTC.

This clonotype was counted between two and nine times. The chain is built from TRBV11-3 and TRBJ2-3, with 8 bases identical to TRBD1. Germline lookup yields CDR1 SGHNT and CDR2 YENEEA. V trimming: 5 bases; J trimming: 3 bases; junction bases outside the gene matches: 7. CDR3 size: 15 residues. CDR3 in DNA: TGTGCCAGCAGCGCGACAGGGGTTAGAACAGATACGCAGTATTTT. This translates into CASSATGVRTDTQYF.

This clonotype occurred many times. The chain joins TRBV11-1 to TRBJ2-7; the match to TRBD1 covers 8 bases. Looked up from germline, CDR1 is SGHAT and CDR2 is FQDESV (reference sequence). V gave up 5 bases and J gave up 2 bases; unmatched junction bases: 5. The CDR3 spans 14 residues. The CDR3 is CASSPGQGAYEQYF. CDR3 sequence (DNA): TGTGCCAGCAGCCCAGGACAGGGAGCCTACGAGCAGTACTTC.

This chain joins TRBV7-8 and TRBJ2-3; D possibly corresponds to TRBD1 (5 bases). The CDR3 extends over 14 amino acids. The germline V gene has CDR1 SGHVS and CDR2 FQNEAQ. The V end lost 3 bases, the J end lost 1 base, and 8 bases lay between the germline ends. The CDR3 DNA reads TGTGCCAGCAGCTTTTCACAGGGCACAGATACGCAGTATTTT. This translates into CASSFSQGTDTQYF.